These T cell receptor beta chains were read from a single sample in a study of PD-1 blockade in classical Hodgkin lymphoma. Data came from immunoSEQ multiplex PCR; TCRdb stores just in-frame clones and leaves some out. This sample carries more than 30,000 clones, roughly nine tenths of them seen once, and the ten largest clones take approximately 1.2%. The specimen was CD4+ T cells from blood. Every receptor here comes from a human donor with classical Hodgkin lymphoma. CDR3s include the opening cysteine and the closing phenylalanine or tryptophan. Fields, in order: V gene, J gene, clone size, CDR3 protein. Some rows have no size entry. The others give once, few or many, or a class for an expanded clone.

V: TRBV20-1; J: TRBJ1-1; size: -; CDR3: CSAKDRGAFF
V: TRBV19; J: TRBJ2-1; size: -; CDR3: CASSSAGWDNEQFF
V: TRBV11-2; J: TRBJ2-5; size: once; CDR3: CASSLDWMYQETQYF
V: TRBV2; J: TRBJ2-5; size: -; CDR3: CASSGGTSDTETQYF
V: TRBV7-9; J: TRBJ2-7; size: -; CDR3: CASSSKVGSAHEQYF
V: TRBV7-3; J: TRBJ1-2; size: -; CDR3: CASSPGTGWGYTF
V: TRBV29-1; J: TRBJ1-1; size: -; CDR3: CSVQQGANTEAFF
V: TRBV9; J: TRBJ1-3; size: -; CDR3: CASSADGTGVDTIYF
V: TRBV5-8; J: TRBJ1-5; size: -; CDR3: CASSLRDRGQPQHF
V: TRBV14; J: TRBJ1-5; size: -; CDR3: CASSQSYSNQPQHF
V: TRBV28; J: TRBJ1-5; size: -; CDR3: CASSLHPRQPQHF
V: TRBV5-1; J: TRBJ1-2; size: -; CDR3: CASSLDTGSPGGYTF
V: TRBV5-5; J: TRBJ1-4; size: -; CDR3: CASSLGRGPTNEKLFF
V: TRBV10-3; J: TRBJ1-3; size: -; CDR3: CAIRGGLGNTIYF
V: TRBV9; J: TRBJ2-7; size: -; CDR3: CASSVAMASGSHEQYF
V: TRBV5-1; J: TRBJ2-1; size: -; CDR3: CASSYGGLAYESSYNEQFF
V: TRBV5-4; J: TRBJ1-3; size: -; CDR3: CASSNSGNTIYF
V: TRBV30; J: TRBJ1-3; size: -; CDR3: CAWSPGGNTIYF
V: TRBV6-4; J: TRBJ1-2; size: -; CDR3: CASSDGVGGRYGYTF
V: TRBV4-2; J: TRBJ1-5; size: -; CDR3: CASSQDHGRLYSNQPQHF
V: TRBV6-5; J: TRBJ1-5; size: -; CDR3: CASSYVLGDQPQHF
V: TRBV15; J: TRBJ2-2; size: -; CDR3: CATSRDRAGAATGELFF
V: TRBV27; J: TRBJ1-1; size: once; CDR3: CASSLTGGANTEAFF
V: TRBV6-1; J: TRBJ1-2; size: -; CDR3: CASRKAGSDYTF
V: TRBV2; J: TRBJ2-3; size: -; CDR3: CASSPGLSTDTQYF
V: TRBV5-6; J: TRBJ2-3; size: -; CDR3: CASSQGRTDTQYF
V: TRBV25-1; J: TRBJ1-6; size: -; CDR3: CASSGPGGWESPLHF
V: TRBV7-9; J: TRBJ2-7; size: -; CDR3: CASSPSGSGLGEQYF
V: TRBV5-1; J: TRBJ2-5; size: -; CDR3: CASSLVKSTGETRYF
V: TRBV15; J: TRBJ1-2; size: -; CDR3: CATARNLQDRDGYTF
V: TRBV4-2; J: TRBJ1-2; size: -; CDR3: CASSQGAENYGYTF
V: TRBV7-9; J: TRBJ2-1; size: -; CDR3: CASSLGREFNNEQFF
V: TRBV5-1; J: TRBJ1-4; size: -; CDR3: CASSLAWRRNNEKLFF
V: TRBV11-1; J: TRBJ2-4; size: -; CDR3: CASGSAVENIQYF
V: TRBV7-8; J: TRBJ1-1; size: -; CDR3: CASSQRRQGGEAFF
V: TRBV28; J: TRBJ2-7; size: -; CDR3: CASSNSYEQYF
V: TRBV5-6; J: TRBJ2-7; size: -; CDR3: CASSAGQGTYEQYF
V: TRBV7-9; J: TRBJ2-1; size: -; CDR3: CASSFRVTSYNEQFF
V: TRBV29-1; J: TRBJ2-3; size: once; CDR3: CSVDQGAIDTQYF
V: TRBV9; J: TRBJ1-5; size: few; CDR3: CASSQGVGAQPQHF
V: TRBV7-2; J: TRBJ1-5; size: -; CDR3: CASSVRGNQPQHF